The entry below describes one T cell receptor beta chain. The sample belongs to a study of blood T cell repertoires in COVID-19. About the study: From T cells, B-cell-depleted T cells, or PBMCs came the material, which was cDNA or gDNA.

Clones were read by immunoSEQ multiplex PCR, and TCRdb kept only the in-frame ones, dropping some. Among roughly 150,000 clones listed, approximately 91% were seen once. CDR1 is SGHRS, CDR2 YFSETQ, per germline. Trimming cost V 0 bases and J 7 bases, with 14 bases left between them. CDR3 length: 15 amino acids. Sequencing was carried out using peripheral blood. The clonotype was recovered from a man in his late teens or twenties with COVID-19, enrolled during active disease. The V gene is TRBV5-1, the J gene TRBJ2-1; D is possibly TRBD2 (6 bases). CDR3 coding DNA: TGCGCCAGCAGCTTGGATCTAGGGAGGAGGAATGAGCAGTTCTTC. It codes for CASSLDLGRRNEQFF. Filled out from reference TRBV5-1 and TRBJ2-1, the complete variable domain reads KAGVTQTPRYLIKTRGQQVTLSCSPISGHRSVSWYQQTPGQGLQFLFEYFSETQRNKGNFPGRFSGRQFSNSRSEMNVSTLELGDSALYLCASSLDLGRRNEQFFGPGTRLTVL.